This entry concerns a single T cell receptor (beta chain). Its target is not known. Germline V gives CDR1 SGHRS, CDR2 YFSETQ. V was trimmed by 4 bases and J by 6 bases, leaving 10 bases between them. The CDR3 length is 13 residues. This sample stems from a study of blood T cells in healthy people across ages. Study-level findings and limits: Without sorted subsets, naive and antigen-experienced compartments could not be conclusively compared.

Total RNA, at least 5 micrograms per sample, was extracted from PBMCs. The authors ran a second PCR of about 7 to 11 cycles using a sample-barcoded 5' primer and a J-beta primer mix. MiXCR, applied by TCRdb to the 5' RACE reads, yields one record per CDR3 protein. The repertoire consists of fewer than 2,000,000 distinct CDR3 sequences, with roughly 43% occurring once and the leading ten covering about 23%. Sequences were obtained from blood. The rearrangement links TRBV5-1 to TRBJ1-4; D gene unclear. This sequence was found in a human donor in good health. The CDR3 sequence: CASSTTVHEKLFF. DNA of the CDR3: TGCGCCAGCAGCACCACCGTTCATGAAAAACTGTTTTTT.